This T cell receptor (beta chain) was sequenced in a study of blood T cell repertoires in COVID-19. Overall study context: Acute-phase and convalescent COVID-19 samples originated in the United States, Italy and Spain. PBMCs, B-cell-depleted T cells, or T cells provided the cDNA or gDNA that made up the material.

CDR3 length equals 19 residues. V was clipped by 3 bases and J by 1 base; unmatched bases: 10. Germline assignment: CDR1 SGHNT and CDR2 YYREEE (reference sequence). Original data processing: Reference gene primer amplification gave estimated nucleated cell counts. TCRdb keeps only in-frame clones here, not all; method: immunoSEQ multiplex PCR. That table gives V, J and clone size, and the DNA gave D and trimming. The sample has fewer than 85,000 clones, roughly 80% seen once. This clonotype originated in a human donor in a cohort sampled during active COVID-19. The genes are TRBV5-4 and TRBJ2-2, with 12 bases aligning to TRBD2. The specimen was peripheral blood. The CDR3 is CASSWTSGVTRVNTGELFF. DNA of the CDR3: TGTGCCAGCAGCTGGACTAGCGGGGTGACCCGCGTGAACACCGGGGAGCTGTTTTTT.